Following are 7 T cell receptor beta chains from one sample sequenced in a study of response to subunit inactivated influenza vaccine. TCRdb ran MiXCR on the RT-PCR reads and lists one entry per CDR3 protein. The table lists about 540,000 distinct CDR3 sequences, under 30% of them singletons. The sample also formed part of further work on T cells expressing NK-cell markers. This second study says: Libraries used 5'RACE template switching adding universal primer site and UMIs.

The sample in question was CD4+ T cells sorted from PBMCs, obtained 12 days after vaccination. The receptors shown here come from a man between 50 and 59 years old who received an inactivated influenza vaccine.

This clonotype was seen just once. This chain uses TRBV5-1 with TRBJ1-6; D is undetermined. CDR1 SGHRS and CDR2 YFSETQ come from the germline V gene. V dropped 0 bases and J dropped 9 bases, with 10 bases sitting between them. The CDR3 extends over 14 amino acids. CDR3 protein: CASSLGQEASPLHF. The CDR3 coding sequence is TGCGCCAGCAGCTTGGGTCAGGAGGCTTCACCCCTCCACTTT.

The chain carries TRBV5-1 and TRBJ2-7, with TRBD1 matching over 8 bases. CDR3 length: 14 residues. CDR1 is SGHRS and CDR2 is YFSETQ in the germline V gene. After removal of 5 bases from V and 3 bases from J, the junction contained 7 bases not matched to a gene. The CDR3 DNA follows: TGCGCCAGCAGTCAGCCGGGACAGGTCTACGAGCAGTACTTC. This gives the protein CASSQPGQVYEQYF.

This clonotype was seen more than once but under ten times. The rearrangement joins TRBV29-1 to TRBJ2-3; 10 nucleotides agree with TRBD2. Germline V lookup: CDR1 SQVTM, CDR2 ANQGSEA. This CDR3 has 15 residues. V gave up 3 bases and J gave up 2 bases; unmatched junction bases: 5. The CDR3 DNA follows: TGCAGCGTTGACGGTCTAGCGGGGGCCACAGATACGCAGTATTTT. Protein: CSVDGLAGATDTQYF.

The gene calls are TRBV24-1 and TRBJ2-3; TRBD1 aligns across 10 bases. The CDR3 loop spans 17 amino acids. J lost 7 bases, V lost 4 bases, and 13 bases had no gene match. Per germline, CDR1 KGHDR and CDR2 SFDVKD. CDR3 in DNA: TGTGCCACCAGTGACACCTCCCGGACAGGGGGGTGGAATACGCAGTATTTT. Its translation is CATSDTSRTGGWNTQYF.

This sequence joins TRBV7-2 and TRBJ2-7; 10 nucleotides line up with TRBD2. The germline V gene has CDR1 SGHTA and CDR2 FQGNSA. CDR3 length: 16 residues. V dropped 2 bases and J dropped 4; count of bases not matched to a gene: 8. CDR3 in DNA: TGTGCCAGCAGCTTATATAGCGGGAGGCCCTCGTACGAGCAGTACTTC. Its translation: CASSLYSGRPSYEQYF.

This clonotype was seen more than once but under ten times. This chain uses TRBV28 with TRBJ2-7, with TRBD1 identical over 9 bases. The germline V gene encodes CDR1 MDHEN and CDR2 SYDVKM. This CDR3 is built from 14 residues. V dropped 7 bases and J dropped 9; count of bases not matched to a gene: 13. CDR3 protein: CASNAPGQGSRQYF. The CDR3 DNA reads as TGTGCCAGCAACGCACCGGGACAGGGCTCGAGGCAGTACTTC.

The chain carries TRBV18 and TRBJ2-1; TRBD2 matches 10 bases. The germline V gene has CDR1 KGHSH and CDR2 LQKENI. V was pared by 4 bases and J by 9 bases, with 9 bases of the junction left unmatched. The CDR3 is 15 residues long. Here the CDR3 reads CASSLLAGANGEQFF. Here the CDR3 DNA reads TGTGCCAGCTCACTTCTAGCGGGAGCCAACGGTGAGCAGTTCTTC. The full variable domain, rest sourced from reference TRBV18 and TRBJ2-1, is NAGVMQNPRHLVRRRGQEARLRCSPMKGHSHVYWYRQLPEEGLKFMVYLQKENIIDESGMPKERFSAEFPKEGPSILRIQQVVRGDSAAYFCASSLLAGANGEQFFGPGTRLTVL.